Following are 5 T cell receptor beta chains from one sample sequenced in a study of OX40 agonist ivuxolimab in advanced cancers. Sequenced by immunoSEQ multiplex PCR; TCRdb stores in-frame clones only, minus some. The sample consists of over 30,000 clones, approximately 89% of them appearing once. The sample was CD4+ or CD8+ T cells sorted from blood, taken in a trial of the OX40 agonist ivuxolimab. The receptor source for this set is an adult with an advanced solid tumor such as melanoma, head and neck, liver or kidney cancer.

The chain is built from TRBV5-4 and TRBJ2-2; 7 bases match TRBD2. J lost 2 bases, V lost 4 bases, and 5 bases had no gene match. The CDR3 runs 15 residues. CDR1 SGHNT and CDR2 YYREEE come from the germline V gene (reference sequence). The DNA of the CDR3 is TGTGCCAGCAGCCTAGGCGGGAGTAACACCGGGGAGCTGTTTTTT. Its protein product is CASSLGGSNTGELFF.

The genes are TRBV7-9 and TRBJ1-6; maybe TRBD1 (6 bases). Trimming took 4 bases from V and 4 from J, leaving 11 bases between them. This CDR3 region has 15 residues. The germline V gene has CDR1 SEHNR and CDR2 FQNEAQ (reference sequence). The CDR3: CASSSSDSYNSPLHF. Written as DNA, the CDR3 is TGTGCCAGCAGCTCCTCGGACAGTTATAATTCACCCCTCCACTTT.

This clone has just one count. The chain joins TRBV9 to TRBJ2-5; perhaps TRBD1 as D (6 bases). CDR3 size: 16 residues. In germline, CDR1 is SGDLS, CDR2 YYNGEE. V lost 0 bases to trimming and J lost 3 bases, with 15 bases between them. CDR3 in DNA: TGTGCCAGCAGCGTAGGAGACAGGCCAGCTAAAGAGACCCAGTACTTC. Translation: CASSVGDRPAKETQYF.

The CDR3 is CASSYGTGREAFF. The CDR3, as DNA: TGCGCCAGCAGCTACGGGACAGGGCGTGAAGCTTTCTTT. V is TRBV5-1 and J is TRBJ1-1; 9 positions agree with TRBD1. Germline V gene data show CDR1 as SGHRS and CDR2 as YFSETQ. Unmatched junction bases numbered 4, after V lost 3 bases and J lost 7 bases. The CDR3 contains 13 residues. The variable domain in full, with the rest retrieved from reference TRBV5-1 and TRBJ1-1, is KAGVTQTPRYLIKTRGQQVTLSCSPISGHRSVSWYQQTPGQGLQFLFEYFSETQRNKGNFPGRFSGRQFSNSRSEMNVSTLELGDSALYLCASSYGTGREAFFGQGTRLTVV.

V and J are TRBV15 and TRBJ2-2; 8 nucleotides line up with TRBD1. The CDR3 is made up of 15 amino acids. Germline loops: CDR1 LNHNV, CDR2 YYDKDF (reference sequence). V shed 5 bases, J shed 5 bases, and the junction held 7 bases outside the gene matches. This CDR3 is CATSSGQGVTGELFF. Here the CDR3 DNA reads TGTGCCACCAGCTCAGGACAGGGAGTTACCGGGGAGCTGTTTTTT.